The 8 T cell receptor beta chains presented below share a single source sample, sequenced in a study of blood T cell repertoires in COVID-19. Sequencing was performed with immunoSEQ multiplex PCR; in TCRdb, only in-frame clones are kept and a portion is missing. The data show fewer than 250,000 clones, around 89% seen once. The sequencing input was PBMCs or T cells enriched from blood (not recorded which). These receptors were obtained from a man in his thirties or forties who had been exposed to COVID-19.

This rearrangement joins TRBV7-9 to TRBJ2-3, with a tentative D call TRBD2 (7 bases). CDR1 SEHNR and CDR2 FQNEAQ come from the germline V gene (reference sequence). V lost 4 bases and J 1 base, leaving 15 bases between the germline ends. There are 16 residues in the CDR3. The CDR3 sequence is CASSSRKGGGTDTQYF. CDR3 DNA sequence: TGTGCCAGCAGCTCCCGGAAGGGGGGGGGCACAGATACGCAGTATTTT.

CDR3 nucleotides: TGCGCCAGCAGCCTCTACCCCTCGACGGGGGAGCAGTACTTC. It is translated as CASSLYPSTGEQYF. The gene calls are TRBV4-1 and TRBJ2-7; perhaps TRBD2 as D (5 bases). Trimming removed 4 bases from V and 7 bases from J, with 17 bases in between. CDR3 length equals 14 residues. From germline, CDR1 is MGHRA and CDR2 YSYEKL.

The chain carries TRBV5-1 and TRBJ2-5, with TRBD1 matching over 8 bases. CDR3 length: 16 residues. The germline CDR1 and CDR2 sequences are SGHRS and YFSETQ. Trimming cost V 4 bases and J 1 base; bases outside gene matches: 9. CDR3 amino acids: CASSASGTGFQETQYF. The CDR3 DNA follows: TGCGCCAGCAGCGCCTCCGGGACAGGATTCCAAGAGACCCAGTACTTC.

This chain links TRBV6-5 with TRBJ2-5, with a possible D match to TRBD2 (6 bases). V gave up 6 bases and J gave up 5 bases, with 16 bases separating them. This CDR3 contains 14 residues. CDR1 is MNHEY and CDR2 is SVGAGI in the germline V gene. The CDR3 DNA is TGTGCCAGCAGGACGACTAGAACCATGGAGACCCAGTACTTC. Protein sequence: CASRTTRTMETQYF.

This chain uses TRBV5-8 with TRBJ1-2; no firm D call. The germline CDR1 and CDR2 sequences are SGHTS and YDEGEE. V was cut by 4 bases and J by 4 bases, with 17 bases left in between. The CDR3 is made up of 15 amino acids. The CDR3 reads CASSPLAGIRYGYTF. Here the CDR3 DNA reads TGTGCCAGCAGCCCCCTAGCTGGGATTCGCTATGGCTACACCTTC.

This chain joins TRBV7-3 and TRBJ2-1, with 13 bases lining up with TRBD2. CDR3 length: 19 residues. J lost 7 bases, V lost 1 base, and 13 bases had no gene match. Germline values: CDR1 SGHTA, CDR2 FQGTGA. This chain's CDR3 is CASSLRGAPGTSGENEQFF. CDR3 nucleotide sequence: TGTGCCAGCAGCTTAAGGGGCGCCCCCGGGACTAGCGGGGAAAATGAGCAGTTCTTC.

This rearrangement joins TRBV7-2 to TRBJ2-7; TRBD2 might be the D (5 bases). The germline CDR1 and CDR2 sequences are SGHTA and FQGNSA. The CDR3 extends over 13 amino acids. Between the trimmed V and J ends, which lost 5 bases and 4 bases, there was a span of 12 bases. DNA for the CDR3: TGTGCCAGCAGCGTAAGCAGCGGTTACGAGCAGTACTTC. Amino acids: CASSVSSGYEQYF.

The chain combines TRBV2 with TRBJ1-2; D gene uncertain. This CDR3 has 13 residues. From germline, CDR1 is SNHLY and CDR2 FYNNEI. V lost 8 bases and J lost 2, with 12 bases in between. The CDR3 region is CASWEPGNYGYTF. CDR3 nucleotides: TGTGCCAGCTGGGAACCGGGGAACTATGGCTACACCTTC.